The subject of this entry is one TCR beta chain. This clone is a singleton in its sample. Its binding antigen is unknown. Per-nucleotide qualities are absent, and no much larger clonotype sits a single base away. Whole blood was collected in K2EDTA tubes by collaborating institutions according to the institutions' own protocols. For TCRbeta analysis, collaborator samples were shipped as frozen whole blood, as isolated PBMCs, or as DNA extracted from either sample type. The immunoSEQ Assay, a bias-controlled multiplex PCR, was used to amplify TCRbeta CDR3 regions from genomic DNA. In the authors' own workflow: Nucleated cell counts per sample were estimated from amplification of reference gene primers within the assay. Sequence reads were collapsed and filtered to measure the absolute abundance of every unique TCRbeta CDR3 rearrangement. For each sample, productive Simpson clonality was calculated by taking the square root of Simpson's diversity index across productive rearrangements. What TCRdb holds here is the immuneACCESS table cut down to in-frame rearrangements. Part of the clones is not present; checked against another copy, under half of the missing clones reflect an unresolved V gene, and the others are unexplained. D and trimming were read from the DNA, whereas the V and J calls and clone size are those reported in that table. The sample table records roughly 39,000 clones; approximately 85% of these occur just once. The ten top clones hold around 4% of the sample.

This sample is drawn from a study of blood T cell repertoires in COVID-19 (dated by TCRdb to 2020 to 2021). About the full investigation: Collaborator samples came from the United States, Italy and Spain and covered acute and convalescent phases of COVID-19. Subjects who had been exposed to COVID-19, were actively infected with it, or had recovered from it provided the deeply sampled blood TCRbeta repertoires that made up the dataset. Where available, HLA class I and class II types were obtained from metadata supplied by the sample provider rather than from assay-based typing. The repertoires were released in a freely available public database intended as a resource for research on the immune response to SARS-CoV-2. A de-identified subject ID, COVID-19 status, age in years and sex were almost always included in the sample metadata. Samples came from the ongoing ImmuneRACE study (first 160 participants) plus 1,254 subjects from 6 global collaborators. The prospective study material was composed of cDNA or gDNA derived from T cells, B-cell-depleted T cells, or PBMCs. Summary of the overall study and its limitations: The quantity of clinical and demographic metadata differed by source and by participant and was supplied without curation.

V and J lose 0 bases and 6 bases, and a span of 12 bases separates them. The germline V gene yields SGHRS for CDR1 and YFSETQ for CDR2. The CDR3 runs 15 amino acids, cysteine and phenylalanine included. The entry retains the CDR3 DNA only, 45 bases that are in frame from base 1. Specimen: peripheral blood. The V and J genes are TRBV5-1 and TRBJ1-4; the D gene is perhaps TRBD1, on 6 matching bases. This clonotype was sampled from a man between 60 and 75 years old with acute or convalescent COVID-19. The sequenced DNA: TGCGCCAGCAGCTTGGCCGGACAGCTTCATGAAAAACTGTTTTTT. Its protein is CASSLAGQLHEKLFF.